These 27 T cell receptor beta chains originate from one sample sequenced in a study of T-cell memory formation after mild COVID-19. TCRdb reanalysed the 5' RACE reads using MiXCR and keeps one entry per CDR3 protein. In the table there are more than 150,000 distinct CDR3 sequences, under 14% of which are singletons. The sample consisted of PBMCs or a T cell subset sorted from them (not recorded which). The receptor source for this set is a man aged 18 to 35 who had mild COVID-19 (a few samples of this study predate the infection). Cell type and time point are not known.

This clonotype was seen only once. J is TRBJ1-4 and V is TRBV12-3 or TRBV12-4, with D perhaps matching TRBD1 (5 bases). The CDR3 spans 14 residues. V lost 6 bases, J lost 7 bases, and 15 bases lay in between. The CDR3 nucleotides are TGTGCCAGCAGCTCAAGGACGGGGACTGAAAAACTGTTTTTT. Its translation: CASSSRTGTEKLFF.

There are many counts of this clonotype. The rearrangement joins TRBV7-2 to TRBJ2-1; TRBD2 might be the D (6 bases). This CDR3 is 14 amino acids long. Germline lookup yields CDR1 SGHTA and CDR2 FQGNSA. V lost 5 bases and J 3 bases, leaving 11 bases between the germline ends. Here the CDR3 reads CASSATRNYNEQFF. In nucleotides, the CDR3 is TGTGCCAGCAGCGCGACTAGAAACTACAATGAGCAGTTCTTC.

This chain joins TRBV2 and TRBJ1-6; possibly TRBD1 for D (5 bases). The germline gives CDR1 SNHLY, CDR2 FYNNEI. V lost 7 bases, J lost 18 bases, and 22 bases lay in between. The CDR3 runs to 13 residues. DNA for the CDR3: TGTGCCAGCAAGGGGTCCGAATTGGGATCCCCCCACTTT. Amino acid sequence: CASKGSELGSPHF.

The gene calls are TRBV7-9 and TRBJ1-1, with unresolved D. Per the germline V gene, CDR1 is SEHNR and CDR2 is FQNEAQ (reference sequence). The CDR3 consists of 12 residues. The ends were cut back, 1 base at V and 7 bases at J, with 7 bases in the middle. The CDR3 nucleotides read TGTGCCAGCAGCTTAGATGCCGGTGAAGCTTTCTTT. This encodes CASSLDAGEAFF.

This clonotype has more than one count but fewer than ten. The V gene is TRBV20-1, the J gene TRBJ1-1, with D maybe TRBD1 (6 bases). V was shortened by 5 bases and J by 10 bases, with 29 bases between the two germline ends. CDR1 and CDR2 (germline): DFQATT, SNEGSKA (reference sequence). The CDR3 loop spans 16 amino acids. In DNA, the CDR3 is TGCAGTGCTCCCCGTCCGGGGGGCTCGAACTTATTTCTAGCTTTCTTT. It codes for CSAPRPGGSNLFLAFF.

The chain couples TRBV12-3 or TRBV12-4 to TRBJ2-7; D may correspond to TRBD1 or TRBD2 (5 bases each). The CDR3 totals 13 residues. The V gene lost 5 bases and the J gene lost 7 bases, with 15 bases spanning the gap. The CDR3 DNA reads as TGTGCCAGCAGTCCGGGACCTCCGGGAGAGCAGTACTTC. Amino acid sequence: CASSPGPPGEQYF.

This clonotype was counted a few times. This chain links TRBV2 with TRBJ1-1, with unresolved D. This CDR3 is built from 11 residues. V lost 7 bases to trimming and J lost 6 bases, with 9 bases between them. In germline, CDR1 is SNHLY, CDR2 FYNNEI. The CDR3 DNA sequence: TGTGCCAGCAAGTTGTATTCTGAAGCTTTCTTT. Translation gives CASKLYSEAFF.

The chain recombines TRBV12-3 or TRBV12-4 with TRBJ1-3; 7 positions agree with TRBD1. The ends lost 7 bases at V and 0 bases at J; junction bases unmatched: 6. CDR3 length: 15 amino acids. The CDR3 sequence is CASIAGTASGNTIYF. The DNA for the CDR3 is TGTGCCAGCATCGCCGGGACAGCCTCTGGAAACACCATATATTTT.

The rearrangement links TRBV20-1 to TRBJ2-1; D is tentatively TRBD1 or TRBD2 (5 bases each). This CDR3 region has 13 residues. Looked up from germline, CDR1 is DFQATT and CDR2 is SNEGSKA (reference sequence). V was trimmed by 3 bases and J by 8 bases, leaving 14 bases between them. Here the CDR3 reads CSARPGKGDEQFF. CDR3 DNA sequence: TGCAGTGCTAGGCCGGGGAAAGGGGATGAGCAGTTCTTC.

The chain has TRBV21-1 and TRBJ2-4; the listed D gene, TRBD1, was not tested against the DNA. TRBV21-1 is a known pseudogene. There are 16 residues in the CDR3. The CDR3, as DNA: TGTGCCAGCAGCATATGCGGGGACGGAGCCAAAAACATTCAGTACTTC. Translation gives CASSICGDGAKNIQYF.

The chain has TRBV7-3 and TRBJ2-5; D gene ambiguous. This CDR3 is built from 13 residues. The V end was cut by 5 bases, the J end by 5 bases, with 12 bases between. Germline CDR1 is SGHTA and CDR2 is FQGTGA. The CDR3 region has the DNA TGTGCCAGCAGCACAGTTGTAGGGGAGACCCAGTACTTC. This gives the protein CASSTVVGETQYF.

This clonotype was picked up a small number of times. The chain couples TRBV11-2 to TRBJ1-1; TRBD1 might be the D (5 bases). The CDR3 spans 15 residues. Deletions cut 6 bases from V and 6 bases from J, with 20 bases between. The germline V gene encodes CDR1 SGHAT and CDR2 FQNNGV. The CDR3 bases are TGTGCCAGCAGATTTCCCGGGACCCGACTATCTGAAGCTTTCTTT. It yields the protein CASRFPGTRLSEAFF. Combining the CDR3 with reference TRBV11-2 and TRBJ1-1 gives the whole variable domain EAGVAQSPRYKIIEKRQSVAFWCNPISGHATLYWYQQILGQGPKLLIQFQNNGVVDDSQLPKDRFSAERLKGVDSTLKIQPAKLEDSAVYLCASRFPGTRLSEAFFGQGTRLTVV.

The chain employs TRBV10-3 and TRBJ1-1; D is undetermined. The CDR3 is 12 amino acids. Trimming removed 0 bases at V and 10 bases at J, with 9 bases between. Germline CDR1 ENHRY, CDR2 SYGVKD. The CDR3 coding sequence is TGTGCCATCAGTGAGTCAAGGGTTGCAGCTTTCTTT. This translates into CAISESRVAAFF.

The rearrangement uses TRBV29-1 and TRBJ2-2; TRBD2 is a possible D gene (6 bases). Trimming took off 7 bases at V and 0 bases at J, with 12 bases between the two ends. Germline-derived CDR1 and CDR2 are SQVTM and ANQGSEA. This CDR3 is built from 14 residues. Here the CDR3 DNA reads TGCAGCGCATCCGGGACTTCGAACACCGGGGAGCTGTTTTTT. Protein product: CSASGTSNTGELFF.

This clonotype has at least ten counts. The rearrangement joins TRBV7-3 to TRBJ1-1; D might be TRBD1 (6 bases). CDR3 length equals 15 residues. V shed 7 bases and J shed 1 base, with 16 bases lying between them. Germline CDR1 SGHTA, CDR2 FQGTGA. The chain's CDR3 is CASKDRRNANTEAFF. CDR3 bases: TGTGCCAGCAAAGACAGGCGCAATGCGAACACTGAAGCTTTCTTT.

This chain connects TRBV29-1 to TRBJ1-1; 7 nucleotides match TRBD1. The V gene end was trimmed by 8 bases and the J gene end by 3 bases; junction bases not matched to a gene: 12. The germline V gene has CDR1 SQVTM and CDR2 ANQGSEA. The CDR3 runs 14 residues. The CDR3 nucleotides read TGCAGCCCCGGACAGGTACGGCCGGACACTGAAGCTTTCTTT. Translated: CSPGQVRPDTEAFF. Filled out from reference TRBV29-1 and TRBJ1-1, the complete variable domain reads SAVISQKPSRDICQRGTSLTIQCQVDSQVTMMFWYRQQPGQSLTLIATANQGSEATYESGFVIDKFPISRPNLTFSTLTVSNMSPEDSSIYLCSPGQVRPDTEAFFGQGTRLTVV.

This clonotype was recorded a few times. This chain connects TRBV5-1 to TRBJ1-6; TRBD1 matches 9 bases. The V and J ends lost 0 bases and 10 bases, in that order; junction bases with no gene match: 5. This CDR3 contains 15 residues. Per germline, CDR1 SGHRS and CDR2 YFSETQ. CDR3 DNA: TGCGCCAGCAGCTTGGAGGGACAGGGCTTCTCACCCCTCCACTTT. Translated, it gives CASSLEGQGFSPLHF.

The chain is built from TRBV6-2 or TRBV6-3 and TRBJ1-5; D not resolved. V was shortened by 8 bases and J by 2 bases, with 13 bases between the two germline ends. The CDR3 covers 14 residues. Per germline, CDR1 MNHEY and CDR2 SVGEGT. The CDR3 is CASSKGPGNQPQHF. CDR3 in DNA: TGTGCCAGCTCTAAAGGCCCAGGCAATCAGCCCCAGCATTTT.

The chain recombines TRBV4-1 with TRBJ1-5; TRBD1 might be the D (5 bases). The CDR3 contains 15 residues. The germline CDR1 and CDR2 sequences are MGHRA and YSYEKL. Deletions cut 0 bases from V and 4 bases from J, with 10 bases between. The CDR3 here is CASSQDRVRNQPQHF. CDR3 DNA: TGCGCCAGCAGCCAAGACAGGGTTCGGAATCAGCCCCAGCATTTT.

The chain carries TRBV20-1 and TRBJ2-7; D gene uncertain. Trimming left V 0 bases short and J 3 bases short, with 15 bases between. The CDR3 spans 15 residues. Germline CDR1 DFQATT, CDR2 SNEGSKA (reference sequence). The CDR3 nucleotides read TGCAGTGCTAGAGAGAAGTGGGGTTGGGACTACGAGCAGTACTTC. Translating it yields CSAREKWGWDYEQYF.

The CDR3 coding sequence is TGTGCCAGCAGTTATCGTACTAGCGGGGGATTCTACGAGCAGTACGTC. It is translated as CASSYRTSGGFYEQYV. This sequence joins TRBV6-2 or TRBV6-3 and TRBJ2-7, with 11 bases matching TRBD2. Germline-derived CDR1 and CDR2 are MNHEY and SVGEGT. This CDR3 contains 16 residues. V was pared by 3 bases and J by 3 bases, with 7 bases of the junction left unmatched.

The rearrangement links TRBV7-9 to TRBJ1-1; the match to TRBD1 covers 8 bases. V was pared by 5 bases and J by 6 bases, with 11 bases of the junction left unmatched. The CDR3 is 15 residues long. Germline V gives CDR1 SEHNR, CDR2 FQNEAQ (reference sequence). The CDR3 loop reads CASSLNTGGRAEAFF. CDR3 DNA sequence: TGTGCCAGCAGCCTGAATACAGGGGGAAGGGCTGAAGCTTTCTTT.

This chain links TRBV10-3 with TRBJ2-3; D not resolved. V shed 3 bases and J shed 0 bases, with 13 bases lying between them. The CDR3 is 16 residues long. In germline, CDR1 is ENHRY, CDR2 SYGVKD. The CDR3 spells CAISDELPGSTDTQYF. DNA of the CDR3: TGTGCCATCAGTGACGAGCTACCCGGGAGCACAGATACGCAGTATTTT.

This chain connects TRBV5-1 to TRBJ1-4; D possibly corresponds to TRBD1 (6 bases). Trimming took 4 bases from V and 2 from J, leaving 12 bases between them. The CDR3 loop spans 15 amino acids. CDR1 and CDR2 (germline): SGHRS, YFSETQ. As DNA, the CDR3 is TGCGCCAGCAGCACCGACAGGAGGACTAATGAAAAACTGTTTTTT. Translation: CASSTDRRTNEKLFF.

This clonotype was picked up many times. V gene TRBV5-8 combines with J gene TRBJ2-4, with 10 bases aligning to TRBD1. This CDR3 comprises 14 residues. Germline V gene data show CDR1 as SGHTS and CDR2 as YDEGEE. With V trimmed by 3 bases and J by 11 bases, 8 bases remained unmatched. DNA for the CDR3: TGTGCCAGCAGCTGGAACCGGGACAGGGGACTTCAGTACTTC. Encoded protein: CASSWNRDRGLQYF.

The chain is built from TRBV28 and TRBJ2-7, with TRBD2 identical over 8 bases. The CDR3 is made up of 15 amino acids. The V and J ends lost 11 bases and 0 bases, in that order; junction bases with no gene match: 12. Germline V lookup: CDR1 MDHEN, CDR2 SYDVKM. As DNA, the CDR3 is TGTGCCGCCGGGGGGGGAGCTGAACCCTCCTACGAGCAGTACGTC. Protein sequence: CAAGGGAEPSYEQYV.

A few counts support this clonotype. The J gene is TRBJ2-7, the V gene TRBV7-8, with TRBD2 identical over 15 bases. This CDR3 spans 19 amino acids. Trimming cost V 5 bases and J 6 bases; bases outside gene matches: 17. Germline V lookup: CDR1 SGHVS, CDR2 FQNEAQ. CDR3 sequence reads: CASSPNRGLAGGQFSEQYF. The CDR3 DNA follows: TGTGCCAGCAGCCCTAACAGGGGACTAGCGGGGGGCCAATTTTCCGAGCAGTACTTC.